Below, 11 T cell receptor beta chains from the same sample are listed, as sequenced in a study of response to subunit inactivated influenza vaccine listed by TCRdb under 2018. Library prep was done by RT-PCR. The instrument was an Illumina HiSeq 2500. TCRdb trimmed public reads at Q25 via fastp, called clones via MiXCR and kept in-frame beta chains. Under each unique CDR3 protein, matching rows form one entry showing the most common genes and DNA. The sample profile shows hundreds of thousands of distinct CDR3 sequences; around 11% of them were found once. The top ten clonotypes cover approximately 9.9% of the sample. The sample was also linked to a second study, of T cells expressing NK-cell markers. Looking at the second paper: 5'RACE template switching, by which a universal primer site and unique molecular identifiers were added, was used to make TCR beta cDNA libraries.

The specimen was PBMCs from blood, collected on the day of vaccination. The receptors originated from a man aged 50 or older who received an inactivated influenza vaccine. Donor details come from another sample of the same person, matched by shared clones.

This chain links TRBV20-1 with TRBJ1-6, with TRBD1 as a possible D gene (6 bases). CDR1 and CDR2 (germline): DFQATT, SNEGSKA (reference sequence). The V gene lost 3 bases and the J gene lost 3 bases, with 12 bases spanning the gap. This CDR3 has 15 amino acids. The CDR3 DNA follows: TGCAGTGCTAGCGACCAGGGGTTCTATAATTCACCCCTCCACTTT. Its translation is CSASDQGFYNSPLHF.

This clonotype was counted between two and nine times. This sequence joins TRBV20-1 and TRBJ1-6, with D perhaps TRBD1 (6 bases). Per germline, CDR1 DFQATT and CDR2 SNEGSKA (reference sequence). This CDR3 has 13 residues. Trimming removed 6 bases from V and 9 bases from J, with 15 bases in between. CDR3: CSALAGAASPLHF. The CDR3 DNA follows: TGCAGTGCCCTTGCGGGGGCTGCTTCACCCCTCCACTTT.

In this sample, this clonotype turned up a few times. J is TRBJ2-7 and V is TRBV10-3; D might be TRBD1 (6 bases). Between the trimmed V and J ends, which lost 3 bases and 4 bases, there was a span of 13 bases. The CDR3 spans 14 residues. Germline V lookup: CDR1 ENHRY, CDR2 SYGVKD. The CDR3 spells CAISDSGVAYEQYF. The CDR3, as DNA: TGTGCCATCAGTGATTCAGGGGTGGCATACGAGCAGTACTTC.

This clonotype has at least ten counts. This sequence joins TRBV5-1 and TRBJ2-2; no firm D call. V dropped 5 bases and J dropped 0 bases, with 2 bases sitting between them. CDR3 size: 12 residues. From germline, CDR1 is SGHRS and CDR2 YFSETQ. The CDR3 loop reads CASSSNTGELFF. The CDR3 nucleotides read TGCGCCAGCAGTTCGAACACCGGGGAGCTGTTTTTT.

The V and J genes are TRBV20-1 and TRBJ2-7; D remains ambiguous. CDR1 DFQATT and CDR2 SNEGSKA come from the germline V gene (reference sequence). The CDR3 contains 14 residues. V was trimmed by 0 bases and J by 1 base, leaving 10 bases between them. CDR3 nucleotide sequence: TGCAGTGCTAGAGAACCCAGGAGTTCCTACGAGCAGTACTTC. It specifies CSAREPRSSYEQYF.

The chain links TRBV19 to TRBJ2-2; tentatively, D is TRBD1 (6 bases). The germline V gene encodes CDR1 LNHDA and CDR2 SQIVND (reference sequence). The CDR3 covers 15 residues. V was cut by 5 bases and J by 1 base, with 11 bases left in between. The CDR3 here is CASSGPGQNTGELFF. As DNA, the CDR3 is TGTGCCAGTAGTGGACCGGGACAGAACACCGGGGAGCTGTTTTTT. Full variable domain (remainder filled in from reference TRBV19 and TRBJ2-2): DGGITQSPKYLFRKEGQNVTLSCEQNLNHDAMYWYRQDPGQGLRLIYYSQIVNDFQKGDIAEGYSVSREKKESFPLTVTSAQKNPTAFYLCASSGPGQNTGELFFGEGSRLTVL.

This clonotype has a handful of counts. The genes are TRBV7-9 and TRBJ2-7; the match to TRBD1 covers 8 bases. This CDR3 has 16 amino acids. CDR1 and CDR2 (germline): SEHNR, FQNEAQ (reference sequence). J was trimmed by 4 bases and V by 6 bases; bases with no gene match: 14. CDR3 in amino acids: CASSSTSGTGHYEQYF. The CDR3 nucleotides read TGTGCCAGCAGTTCTACTTCCGGGACAGGACATTACGAGCAGTACTTC.

This clonotype was found a few times. The genes are TRBV5-1 and TRBJ2-4; a weak D match, TRBD1 (5 bases). V lost 4 bases to trimming and J lost 15 bases, with 14 bases between them. CDR3 length equals 11 residues. Germline CDR1 and CDR2: SGHRS and YFSETQ. CDR3 DNA sequence: TGCGCCAGCAGCCCTGGGGCAGCCTGGTACTTC. The encoded protein is CASSPGAAWYF.

At least ten counts were recorded for this clonotype. The V call is TRBV12-3 or TRBV12-4, the J call TRBJ1-2; TRBD1 is a possible D gene (5 bases). The CDR3 spans 15 residues. V lost 5 bases to trimming and J lost 4 bases, with 17 bases between them. The CDR3 sequence is CASSPRQKGPYGYTF. The CDR3, as DNA: TGTGCCAGCAGTCCCCGACAGAAGGGGCCCTATGGCTACACCTTC.

This clonotype was counted only a few times. The CDR3 here is CASSSGLVGGGYTF. The CDR3 coding sequence is TGTGCCAGCAGCTCCGGACTCGTCGGTGGTGGCTACACCTTC. This chain uses TRBV7-2 with TRBJ1-2; D ambiguous. The CDR3 consists of 14 residues. Germline CDR1 SGHTA, CDR2 FQGNSA. V gave up 4 bases and J gave up 7 bases, with 16 bases separating them.

This clonotype showed up many times. The chain links TRBV5-1 to TRBJ1-5; 9 positions match TRBD1. Germline V gene sequence: CDR1 SGHRS, CDR2 YFSETQ. This CDR3 region has 15 residues. Germline trimming cut 0 bases from V and 7 bases from J; bases unmatched to any gene: 5. CDR3: CASSLAGQGGQPQHF. The CDR3 DNA sequence: TGCGCCAGCAGCTTGGCGGGACAGGGAGGGCAGCCCCAGCATTTT. Full variable domain (remainder filled in from reference TRBV5-1 and TRBJ1-5): KAGVTQTPRYLIKTRGQQVTLSCSPISGHRSVSWYQQTPGQGLQFLFEYFSETQRNKGNFPGRFSGRQFSNSRSEMNVSTLELGDSALYLCASSLAGQGGQPQHFGDGTRLSIL.